The rows below give T cell receptor beta chains drawn from one sample of a study of T cells in Graves' hyperthyroidism and ophthalmopathy. TCRdb analysed the multiplex PCR reads with MiXCR anew, one entry per CDR3 protein. The sample holds 550,000 to 850,000 distinct CDR3 sequences, under 20% seen once. The source material was blood. The receptors were sampled from a woman in her forties or fifties with Graves' hyperthyroidism that later progressed to Graves' ophthalmopathy. Both conserved end residues are part of each CDR3. A D gene is named only where the DNA matches it firmly. Clone size is shown for a subset of rows, as once, few, many or a class of expanded clone.

V gene: TRBV7-9; D gene: TRBD1; J gene: TRBJ1-2; clone size: NA; CDR3 DNA: TGTGTCAGCAGCTCTCCGGGACAGGGAGCTAACTATGGCTACACCTTC; CDR3 protein: CVSSSPGQGANYGYTF
V gene: TRBV20-1; D gene: TRBD1; J gene: TRBJ1-5; clone size: many; CDR3 DNA: TGCAGTGCCCTAGACAGGGGGCGCAATCAGCCCCAGCATTTT; CDR3 protein: CSALDRGRNQPQHF
V gene: TRBV10-3; D gene: TRBD1; J gene: TRBJ2-7; clone size: few; CDR3 DNA: TGTGCCGTAACAGGGGGCATCACCTACGAGCAGTACTTC; CDR3 protein: CAVTGGITYEQYF
V gene: TRBV7-6; D gene: NA; J gene: TRBJ2-3; clone size: many; CDR3 DNA: TGTGCCAGCAGCGGGCCGACTACGGATACGCAGTATTTT; CDR3 protein: CASSGPTTDTQYF
V gene: TRBV29-1; D gene: NA; J gene: TRBJ2-2; clone size: NA; CDR3 DNA: TGCAGCGTTGTACCCGGAAGCACGAACACCGGGGAGCTGTTTTTT; CDR3 protein: CSVVPGSTNTGELFF
V gene: TRBV5-6; D gene: NA; J gene: TRBJ1-2; clone size: NA; CDR3 DNA: TGTGCCAGCAGCTTCGACTATGGCTACACCTTC; CDR3 protein: CASSFDYGYTF
V gene: TRBV5-5; D gene: NA; J gene: TRBJ2-7; clone size: few; CDR3 DNA: TGTGCCAGCAGCTTGTATGACTTTAACTACGAGCAGTACTTC; CDR3 protein: CASSLYDFNYEQYF
V gene: TRBV6-5; D gene: NA; J gene: TRBJ1-1; clone size: NA; CDR3 DNA: TGTGCCAGCAGTTACAGTGGGGGGGGTAGCACTGAAGCTTTCTTT; CDR3 protein: CASSYSGGGSTEAFF
V gene: TRBV3-1; D gene: NA; J gene: TRBJ1-4; clone size: many; CDR3 DNA: TGTGCCAGCAGCTTGGCGGTAACTAATGAAAAACTGTTTTTT; CDR3 protein: CASSLAVTNEKLFF
V gene: TRBV2; D gene: TRBD1; J gene: TRBJ1-3; clone size: many; CDR3 DNA: TGTGCCAGCAGACCCGGGACAGGGCCCGGAAACACCATATATTTT; CDR3 protein: CASRPGTGPGNTIYF
V gene: TRBV7-3; D gene: TRBD2; J gene: TRBJ2-1; clone size: few; CDR3 DNA: TGTGCCAGCAACGAGGGGTCTAGCGGGCCTAATGAGCAGTTCTTC; CDR3 protein: CASNEGSSGPNEQFF
V gene: TRBV10-3; D gene: TRBD1; J gene: TRBJ2-7; clone size: few; CDR3 DNA: TGTGCCACGGGACAGACCTACGAGCAGTACTTC; CDR3 protein: CATGQTYEQYF
V gene: TRBV6-2/TRBV6-3; D gene: NA; J gene: TRBJ2-1; clone size: NA; CDR3 DNA: TGTGCCAGCAGTTATAGATCCCCGGGGGCCAACTACAATGAGCAGTTCTTC; CDR3 protein: CASSYRSPGANYNEQFF
V gene: TRBV7-9; D gene: TRBD1; J gene: TRBJ1-3; clone size: NA; CDR3 DNA: TGTGCCAGCACCGGGGACAGGGAGGCTGGAAACACCATATATTTT; CDR3 protein: CASTGDREAGNTIYF
V gene: TRBV29-1; D gene: NA; J gene: TRBJ2-7; clone size: many; CDR3 DNA: TGCAGCGTTAGAATGAACAACGGCGGGGCGCACTACGAGCAGTACTTC; CDR3 protein: CSVRMNNGGAHYEQYF
V gene: TRBV12-3/TRBV12-4; D gene: NA; J gene: TRBJ1-5; clone size: NA; CDR3 DNA: TGTGCCAGCAGTTCAAAACAGGGAGGCAATCAGCCCCAGCATTTT; CDR3 protein: CASSSKQGGNQPQHF
V gene: TRBV4-1; D gene: NA; J gene: TRBJ1-5; clone size: few; CDR3 DNA: TGCGCCAGCAGCCAAGTAAACCTCAATCAGCCCCAGCATTTT; CDR3 protein: CASSQVNLNQPQHF
V gene: TRBV11-2; D gene: TRBD1; J gene: TRBJ1-1; clone size: many; CDR3 DNA: TGTGCCAGCAGTTCTATGACCGGGACAGGGGACCCTGAAGCTTTCTTT; CDR3 protein: CASSSMTGTGDPEAFF
V gene: TRBV5-1; D gene: NA; J gene: TRBJ1-1; clone size: many; CDR3 DNA: TGCGCCAGCAGCCCTTGGCCGGGGGCTGAGGCTTTCTTT; CDR3 protein: CASSPWPGAEAFF
V gene: TRBV5-4; D gene: NA; J gene: TRBJ1-2; clone size: few; CDR3 DNA: TGTGCCAGCAGCTTGGTGGCAGTTAAGGGGAACGGCTACACCTTC; CDR3 protein: CASSLVAVKGNGYTF
V gene: TRBV12-3/TRBV12-4; D gene: NA; J gene: TRBJ2-3; clone size: many; CDR3 DNA: TGTGCCAGCAGTTTAGCCGACAGCCGACTCACAGATACGCAGTATTTT; CDR3 protein: CASSLADSRLTDTQYF
V gene: TRBV2; D gene: NA; J gene: TRBJ1-1; clone size: NA; CDR3 DNA: TGTGCCAGCAGTGAACGGGACGGAGCAGCTGAAGCTTTCTTT; CDR3 protein: CASSERDGAAEAFF
V gene: TRBV12-3/TRBV12-4; D gene: NA; J gene: TRBJ2-7; clone size: NA; CDR3 DNA: TGTGCCAGCAGTCCCCTCAGTGTTACCTACGAGCAGTACTTC; CDR3 protein: CASSPLSVTYEQYF
V gene: TRBV27; D gene: NA; J gene: TRBJ2-7; clone size: NA; CDR3 DNA: TGTGCCAGCAGTTTATTGATTCGGGAGTACGAGCAGTACTTC; CDR3 protein: CASSLLIREYEQYF
V gene: TRBV5-6; D gene: NA; J gene: TRBJ1-3; clone size: NA; CDR3 DNA: TGTGCCAGCAGCTTGTCAGGGGGAAACACCATATATTTT; CDR3 protein: CASSLSGGNTIYF
V gene: TRBV27; D gene: TRBD2; J gene: TRBJ2-3; clone size: NA; CDR3 DNA: TGTGCCAGCAGTTCAAAGCGGGGGGGTACAGATACGCAGTATTTT; CDR3 protein: CASSSKRGGTDTQYF
V gene: TRBV19; D gene: TRBD2; J gene: TRBJ2-1; clone size: NA; CDR3 DNA: TGTGCCAGTACCATACCAAATCCGGGACTAGCGGGGTTCGGAGGTGAGCAGTTCTTC; CDR3 protein: CASTIPNPGLAGFGGEQFF
V gene: TRBV3-1; D gene: TRBD2; J gene: TRBJ2-7; clone size: NA; CDR3 DNA: TGTGCCAGCAGCCCGCCTACCGGGACTAGCGGGAGGGCGCAGTACTTC; CDR3 protein: CASSPPTGTSGRAQYF
V gene: TRBV4-1; D gene: NA; J gene: TRBJ1-1; clone size: NA; CDR3 DNA: TGCGCCAGCAGGAAACAGGGAACGAACACTGAAGCTTTCTTT; CDR3 protein: CASRKQGTNTEAFF
V gene: TRBV7-2; D gene: NA; J gene: TRBJ2-5; clone size: many; CDR3 DNA: TGTGCCAGCAGCCCCTTCCCGGGGGCGGGGACCCAGTACTTC; CDR3 protein: CASSPFPGAGTQYF
V gene: TRBV7-8; D gene: NA; J gene: TRBJ2-6; clone size: NA; CDR3 DNA: TGTGCCAGCAGCTTAGGACTGATCTCTGGGGCCAACGTCCTGACTTTC; CDR3 protein: CASSLGLISGANVLTF
V gene: TRBV7-9; D gene: NA; J gene: TRBJ1-2; clone size: NA; CDR3 DNA: TGTGCCAGCAGCTTAGATGGCAGGGGCTACACCTTC; CDR3 protein: CASSLDGRGYTF